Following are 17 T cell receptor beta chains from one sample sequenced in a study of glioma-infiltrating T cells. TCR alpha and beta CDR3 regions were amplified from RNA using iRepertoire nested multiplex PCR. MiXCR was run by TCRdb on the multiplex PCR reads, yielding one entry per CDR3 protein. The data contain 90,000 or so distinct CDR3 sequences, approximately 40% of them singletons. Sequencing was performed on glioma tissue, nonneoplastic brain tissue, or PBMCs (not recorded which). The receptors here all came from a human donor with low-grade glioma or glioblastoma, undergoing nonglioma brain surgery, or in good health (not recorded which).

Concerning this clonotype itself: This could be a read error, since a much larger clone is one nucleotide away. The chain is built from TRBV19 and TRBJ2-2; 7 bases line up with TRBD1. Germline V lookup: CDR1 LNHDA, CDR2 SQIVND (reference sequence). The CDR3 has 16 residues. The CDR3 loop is CASTSTGAANTGDLFF. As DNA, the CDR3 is TGTGCCAGTACCTCTACAGGGGCAGCCAACACCGGGGATCTGTTTTTT.

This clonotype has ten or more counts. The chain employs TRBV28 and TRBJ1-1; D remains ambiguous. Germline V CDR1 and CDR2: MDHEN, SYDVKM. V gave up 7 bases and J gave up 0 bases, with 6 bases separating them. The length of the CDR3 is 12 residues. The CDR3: CASNLMNTEAFF. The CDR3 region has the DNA TGTGCCAGCAACTTGATGAACACTGAAGCTTTCTTT.

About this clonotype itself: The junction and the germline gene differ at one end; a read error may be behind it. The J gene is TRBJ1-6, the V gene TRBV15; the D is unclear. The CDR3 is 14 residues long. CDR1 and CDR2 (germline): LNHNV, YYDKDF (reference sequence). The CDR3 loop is CATNRDRDNSPLHF. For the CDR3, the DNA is TGTGCCACCAACAGAGACCGGGATAATTCACCCCTCCACTTT. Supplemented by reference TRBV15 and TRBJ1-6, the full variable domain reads DAMVIQNPRYQVTQFGKPVTLSCSQTLNHNVMYWYQQKSSQAPKLLFHYYDKDFNNEADTPDNFQSRRPNTSFCFLDIRSPGLGDTAMYLCATNRDRDNSPLHFGNGTRLTVT.

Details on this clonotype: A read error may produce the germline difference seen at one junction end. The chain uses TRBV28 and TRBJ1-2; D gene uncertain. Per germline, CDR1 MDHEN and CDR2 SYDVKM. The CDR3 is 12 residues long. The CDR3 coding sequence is TGTGCAAGCACCCAGACGGAGTATGTCTACACCTTC. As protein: CASTQTEYVYTF.

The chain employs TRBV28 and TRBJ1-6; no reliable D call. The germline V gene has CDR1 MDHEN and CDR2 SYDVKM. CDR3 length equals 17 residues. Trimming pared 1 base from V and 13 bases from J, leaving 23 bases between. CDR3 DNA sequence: TGTGCCAGCAGTTTATTTCAGGCCGCATATAGCAATCAGCCCCTCCACTTT. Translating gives CASSLFQAAYSNQPLHF.

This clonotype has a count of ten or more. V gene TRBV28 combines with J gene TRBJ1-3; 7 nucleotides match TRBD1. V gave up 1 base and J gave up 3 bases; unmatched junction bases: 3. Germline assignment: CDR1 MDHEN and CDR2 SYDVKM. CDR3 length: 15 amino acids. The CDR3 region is CASSLSDRHGNTIYF. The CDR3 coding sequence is TGTGCCAGCAGTTTATCGGACAGGCATGGAAACACCATATATTTT.

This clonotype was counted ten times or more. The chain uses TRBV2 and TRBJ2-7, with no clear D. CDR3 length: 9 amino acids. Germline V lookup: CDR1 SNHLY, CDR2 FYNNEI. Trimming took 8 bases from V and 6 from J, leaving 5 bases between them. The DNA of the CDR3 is TGTGCCAGCGGACGCGAGCAGTACTTC. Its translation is CASGREQYF.

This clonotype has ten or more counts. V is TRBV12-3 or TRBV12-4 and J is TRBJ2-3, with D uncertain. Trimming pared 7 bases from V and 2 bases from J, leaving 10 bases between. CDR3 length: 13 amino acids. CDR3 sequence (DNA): TGTGCCAGCAACGCGGACCCCACAGATACGCAGTATTTT. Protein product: CASNADPTDTQYF.

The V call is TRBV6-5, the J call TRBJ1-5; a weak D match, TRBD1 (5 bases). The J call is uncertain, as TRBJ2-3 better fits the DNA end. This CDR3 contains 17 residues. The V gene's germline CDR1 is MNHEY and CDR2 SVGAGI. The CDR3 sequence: CASSYSSVGQSNQPQYF. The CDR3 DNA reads TGTGCCAGCAGTTACTCATCGGTGGGGCAAAGCAATCAGCCCCAGTATTTT.

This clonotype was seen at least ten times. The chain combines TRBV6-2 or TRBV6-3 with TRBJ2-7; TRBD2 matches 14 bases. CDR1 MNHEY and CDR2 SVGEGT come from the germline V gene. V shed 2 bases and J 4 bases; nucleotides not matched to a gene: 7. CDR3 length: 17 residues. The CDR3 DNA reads TGTGCCAGCAGTTACCCGGGACTAGCGGGAGATAAATACGAGCAGTACTTC. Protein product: CASSYPGLAGDKYEQYF.

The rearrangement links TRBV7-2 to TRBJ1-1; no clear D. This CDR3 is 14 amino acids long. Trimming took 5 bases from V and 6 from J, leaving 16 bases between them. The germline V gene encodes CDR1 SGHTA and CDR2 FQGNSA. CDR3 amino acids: CASSLGRTIPEAFF. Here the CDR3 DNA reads TGTGCCAGCAGCCTGGGTAGAACGATACCTGAAGCTTTCTTT.

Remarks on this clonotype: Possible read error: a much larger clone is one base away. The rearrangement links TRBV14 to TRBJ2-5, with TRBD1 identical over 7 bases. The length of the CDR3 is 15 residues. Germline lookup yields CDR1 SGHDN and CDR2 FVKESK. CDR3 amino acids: CTSSRSGTEKETQYF. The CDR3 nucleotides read TGTACCAGCAGCAGATCCGGGACAGAAAAAGAGACCCAGTACTTC. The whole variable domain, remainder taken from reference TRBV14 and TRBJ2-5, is EAGVTQFPSHSVIEKGQTVTLRCDPISGHDNLYWYRRVMGKEIKFLLHFVKESKQDESGMPNNRFLAERTGGTYSTLKVQPAELEDSGVYFCTSSRSGTEKETQYFGPGTRLLVL.

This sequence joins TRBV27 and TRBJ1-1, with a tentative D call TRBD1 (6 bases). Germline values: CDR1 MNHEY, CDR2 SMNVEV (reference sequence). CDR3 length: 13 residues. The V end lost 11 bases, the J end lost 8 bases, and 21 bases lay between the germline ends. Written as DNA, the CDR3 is TGTGCCGGCGAAACACAGGGAAAGGGGGAAGCTTTCTTT. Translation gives CAGETQGKGEAFF.

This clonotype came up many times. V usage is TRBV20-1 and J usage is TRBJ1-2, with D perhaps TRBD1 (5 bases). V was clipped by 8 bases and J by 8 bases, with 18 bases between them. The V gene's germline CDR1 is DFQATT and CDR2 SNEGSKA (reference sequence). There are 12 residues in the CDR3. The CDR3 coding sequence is TGCAGTTCTCGTCTGGGGGATTACGGCTACACCTTC. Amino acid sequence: CSSRLGDYGYTF.

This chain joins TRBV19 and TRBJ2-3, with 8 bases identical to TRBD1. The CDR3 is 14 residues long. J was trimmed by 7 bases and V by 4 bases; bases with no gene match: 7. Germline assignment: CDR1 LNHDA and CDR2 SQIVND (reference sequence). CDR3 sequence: CASSSGQGVNTQYF. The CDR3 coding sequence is TGTGCCAGTAGTAGCGGACAGGGAGTAAATACGCAGTATTTT.

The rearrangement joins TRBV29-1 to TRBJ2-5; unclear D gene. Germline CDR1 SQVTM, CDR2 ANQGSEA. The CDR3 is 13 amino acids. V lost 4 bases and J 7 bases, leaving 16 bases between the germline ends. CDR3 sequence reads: CSVGDGSLGTQYF. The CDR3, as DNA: TGCAGCGTTGGAGACGGGTCACTGGGGACCCAGTACTTC.

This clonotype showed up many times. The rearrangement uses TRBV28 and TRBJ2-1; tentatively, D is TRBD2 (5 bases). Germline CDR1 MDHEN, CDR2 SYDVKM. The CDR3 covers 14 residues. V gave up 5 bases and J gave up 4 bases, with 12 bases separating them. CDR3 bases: TGTGCCAGCAGTATCCCAGGACTTTACAATGAGCAGTTCTTC. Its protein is CASSIPGLYNEQFF.